This T cell receptor (beta chain) was identified during a study of early T cells in non-severe SARS-CoV-2 infection. As for the study in general: From unsorted whole blood, bulk RNA was sequenced, and the chains remained unpaired.

CDR1 is GTSNPN, CDR2 SVGIG, per germline (reference sequence). Trimming shortened V by 4 bases and J by 10 bases, and 17 bases separated the two germline ends. The CDR3 is 14 residues long. Study-wide findings and caveats: VDJdb matches were skewed toward anti-spike CD8 T cell responses.

This clonotype was observed at least ten times. No antigen is known for it. The TCR library protocol was used to attach unique molecular identifiers. These identifiers were attached to individual cDNA molecules. One entry per CDR3 protein, called by TCRdb with MiXCR from the 5' RACE reads. Among more than 85,000 distinct CDR3 sequences, around 16% were seen once, and the ten largest hold 5.1%. This clonotype originated in an adult who was a healthcare worker with PCR-confirmed SARS-CoV-2 infection or an uninfected control (not recorded which). Sample: whole blood, taken at baseline. The J gene is TRBJ1-6, the V gene TRBV30; D not certain. CDR3 nucleotides: TGTGCCTGGAACTATCCACAGAATTTCTCACCCCTCCACTTT. Its translation: CAWNYPQNFSPLHF.